A selection of T cell receptor beta chains follows, all from one sample in a study of blood T cell repertoires in COVID-19. Produced via immunoSEQ multiplex PCR; TCRdb's table is partial and in-frame only. The repertoire has 250,000 to 300,000 clones, almost 85% of them found once; the top ten carry 4.5% to 5.5%. The sequenced sample consisted of peripheral blood. All receptors come from a man aged 45-65 years with active or convalescent COVID-19. Each CDR3 is given with its conserved first and last residue. The D gene is left open where the match is weak.

cdr3_nt: TGTGCCAGCAGTCTTCGAGGTAAGGCAGGGGCCAGGGTCCCGGGGCCCCAGCATTTT
cdr3_aa: CASSLRGKAGARVPGPQHF
j_call: TRBJ1-5
d_call: .
v_call: TRBV28

cdr3_nt: TGTGCCAGCGGACAGGGCTATGGCTACACCTTC
cdr3_aa: CASGQGYGYTF
j_call: TRBJ1-2
d_call: TRBD1
v_call: TRBV25-1

cdr3_nt: TGTGCCAGTTTCTGGGGCAACCAGGAAAAACTGTTTTTT
cdr3_aa: CASFWGNQEKLFF
j_call: TRBJ1-4
d_call: .
v_call: TRBV2

cdr3_nt: TGTGCCAGCAGCTCCGGGACAGCAAGAAACACCATATATTTT
cdr3_aa: CASSSGTARNTIYF
j_call: TRBJ1-3
d_call: TRBD1
v_call: TRBV7-2

cdr3_nt: TGCAGCGTTGAAAACTTACCAACGGGACACATGAACACTGAAGCTTTCTTT
cdr3_aa: CSVENLPTGHMNTEAFF
j_call: TRBJ1-1
d_call: .
v_call: TRBV29-1

cdr3_nt: TGTGCCAGCAGCCGGCGGGGGTCAGATACGCAGTATTTT
cdr3_aa: CASSRRGSDTQYF
j_call: TRBJ2-3
d_call: TRBD2
v_call: TRBV3-1/TRBV3-2

cdr3_nt: TGTGCCAGCAGAAGAAGCGGGGACGGTATCTACGAGCAGTACTTC
cdr3_aa: CASRRSGDGIYEQYF
j_call: TRBJ2-7
d_call: TRBD2
v_call: TRBV6-5

cdr3_nt: TGTGCCAGCACCCCCTTCCTGAACACTGAAGCTTTCTTT
cdr3_aa: CASTPFLNTEAFF
j_call: TRBJ1-1
d_call: .
v_call: TRBV2

cdr3_nt: TGTGCCATCAGTTCAGGGGAGCGTTCACCCCTCCACTTT
cdr3_aa: CAISSGERSPLHF
j_call: TRBJ1-6
d_call: .
v_call: TRBV10-3

cdr3_nt: TGTGCCAGCAGCTTTAGGGGGCCTGCTAACTATGGCTACACCTTC
cdr3_aa: CASSFRGPANYGYTF
j_call: TRBJ1-2
d_call: TRBD1
v_call: TRBV11-3

cdr3_nt: TGTGCCAGCAGTACAGGGAGCACAGATACGCAGTATTTT
cdr3_aa: CASSTGSTDTQYF
j_call: TRBJ2-3
d_call: .
v_call: TRBV24-1

cdr3_nt: TGTGCCAGCGGGAGGGACTACTACGAGCAGTACTTC
cdr3_aa: CASGRDYYEQYF
j_call: TRBJ2-7
d_call: TRBD2
v_call: TRBV2

cdr3_nt: TGTGCCACCAGTGAGGCGGGCCGCGGCACTGAAGCTTTCTTT
cdr3_aa: CATSEAGRGTEAFF
j_call: TRBJ1-1
d_call: .
v_call: TRBV24-1

cdr3_nt: TGTGCCAGCAGTTACGACAGGGGGCAACTAGGAAACACCATATATTTT
cdr3_aa: CASSYDRGQLGNTIYF
j_call: TRBJ1-3
d_call: TRBD1
v_call: TRBV6-5

cdr3_nt: TGTGCCAGCAGTCCCTTGGGGGGGATTGGCTCCTACAATGAGCAGTTCTTC
cdr3_aa: CASSPLGGIGSYNEQFF
j_call: TRBJ2-1
d_call: TRBD2
v_call: TRBV7-9

cdr3_nt: TGCAGTGTTGGGCCCGGATATGGCTACACCTTC
cdr3_aa: CSVGPGYGYTF
j_call: TRBJ1-2
d_call: .
v_call: TRBV20-1

cdr3_nt: TGTGCCTGGGATCGACAGGTCGGTGGAAACACCATATATTTT
cdr3_aa: CAWDRQVGGNTIYF
j_call: TRBJ1-3
d_call: .
v_call: TRBV30

cdr3_nt: TGTGCCACCAGCAGAGGGACAGACTATGGCTACACCTTC
cdr3_aa: CATSRGTDYGYTF
j_call: TRBJ1-2
d_call: .
v_call: TRBV15